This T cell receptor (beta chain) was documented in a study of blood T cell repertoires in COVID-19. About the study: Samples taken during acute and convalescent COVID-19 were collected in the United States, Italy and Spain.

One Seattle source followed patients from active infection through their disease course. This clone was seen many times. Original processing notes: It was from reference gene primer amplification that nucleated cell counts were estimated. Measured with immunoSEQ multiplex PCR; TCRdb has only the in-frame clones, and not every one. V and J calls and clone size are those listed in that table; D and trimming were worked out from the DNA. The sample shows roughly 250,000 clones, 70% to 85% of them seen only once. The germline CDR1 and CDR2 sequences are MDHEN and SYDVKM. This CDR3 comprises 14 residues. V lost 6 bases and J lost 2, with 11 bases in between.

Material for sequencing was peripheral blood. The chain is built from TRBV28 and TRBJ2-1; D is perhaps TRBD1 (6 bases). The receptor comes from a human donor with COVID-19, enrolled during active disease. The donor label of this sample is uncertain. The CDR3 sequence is CASRTGPPYNEQFF. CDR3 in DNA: TGTGCCAGCAGAACAGGGCCCCCCTACAATGAGCAGTTCTTC.